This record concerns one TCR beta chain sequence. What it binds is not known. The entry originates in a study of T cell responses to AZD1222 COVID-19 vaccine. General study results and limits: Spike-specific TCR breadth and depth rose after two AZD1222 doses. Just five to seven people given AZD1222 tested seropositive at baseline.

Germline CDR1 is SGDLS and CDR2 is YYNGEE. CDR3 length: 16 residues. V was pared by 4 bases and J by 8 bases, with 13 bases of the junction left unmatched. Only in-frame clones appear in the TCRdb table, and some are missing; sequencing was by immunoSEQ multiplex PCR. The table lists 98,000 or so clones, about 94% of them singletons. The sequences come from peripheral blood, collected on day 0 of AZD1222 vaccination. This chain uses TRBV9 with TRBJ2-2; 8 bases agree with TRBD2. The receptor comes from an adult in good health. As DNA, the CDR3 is TGTGCCAGCAGCCTCCGACTAGCGTCGGGCTCAGGGGAGCTGTTTTTT. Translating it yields CASSLRLASGSGELFF.